The present entry profiles one T cell receptor beta chain with its context. The sample holds one count of this clonotype. Its antigen has not been determined. No clone much larger than this one lies a single base away; base qualities are absent. There are 12 amino acids in the CDR3, from cysteine to phenylalanine inclusive. The CDR3 DNA has 36 bases and is translated from base 1. V drops 3 bases and J drops 6 bases, leaving 5 bases in between. From the germline V gene, CDR1 is LGHNA and CDR2 is YSLEER. This sample is drawn from a study of blood T cells in healthy people across ages (dated by TCRdb to the mid-2010s). Regarding the complete study: In model experiments, template switching captured about one uniquely barcoded TCR beta cDNA molecule for every two T cells. Age-related changes in TCR beta repertoire diversity were measured in the study by deep sequencing normalized with unique cDNA molecular identifiers. Donors were grouped into four age groups: young (average approximately 15 years), middle-aged (less than 40), aged (approximately 58) and long-lived (less than 85). To avoid experimental bias, donors of different ages were randomly spread across the sequencing lanes. For two donors (one aged 18 to 30 and one aged 80 or older), the study analyzed two additional independent replicas of 1 million unique cDNA reads from the same blood draw. What the research found in general, with its limitations: Because profiling used bulk unsorted PBMCs, naive and antigen-experienced compartments could not be compared conclusively. As age increased, observed TCR beta diversity per million T cells dropped in a roughly linear way, and a significant reduction was already evident by age around 41. Because donor CMV infection status was unknown, age-related changes in expanded clonotypes were potentially confounded. There was a strong correlation between observed TCR beta diversity and the percentage of naive T cells measured by flow cytometry. Estimates of total diversity from one million sequenced T cells were regarded as lower bounds and underestimates. The long-lived group showed more naive CD4+ T cells, fewer expanded clones and increased TCR diversity than the aged group, suggesting age selection.

Library creation used 5' RACE. The instrument was an Illumina HiSeq 2500. A second roughly 7 to 12 cycle PCR used a sample-barcoded 5' primer and a J-beta primer mix. A template-switch 5' adaptor carrying 12 random nucleotides introduced a unique molecular identifier onto each TCR beta cDNA molecule. Each sample yielded at least 2.5 million CDR3-containing paired-end reads. First-strand cDNA was synthesized from all RNA with the Mint cDNA synthesis kit, primed by a TRBC-specific oligonucleotide. All cDNA was treated with uracil-DNA glycosylase and then went through a first 18-cycle PCR with the universal primers M1SS and BC2_uni_R. For the original study's pipeline: Each sample was normalized by randomly selecting 1 million high-quality reads, each carrying a distinct molecular identifier. Reads with shared molecular identifiers were discarded instead of being binned into consensus sequences. MiTCR, with a Q25 quality threshold and the strictest error-elimination algorithm, was used for CDR3 identification, clonotype clustering and error correction. Lower-bound total TCR beta diversity was estimated with a nonparametric unseen species model using Euler transformation. The public reads were reanalyzed by TCRdb: fastp trimming at Q25, MiXCR alignment, in-frame beta chains only. Rows merge per CDR3 protein into single entries with the most common DNA and genes. TCRdb, not the original authors, processed these V and J calls. Present in this sample are 2 million or so distinct CDR3 sequences, around 48% of which were seen just once. The top ten clones comprise approximately 2% of the sample.

The 39 donors, aged about 6 to 100 years, were systemically healthy Caucasian individuals from Russia. Each donor gave approximately 9.4 milliliters of peripheral blood, drawn into EDTA-treated Vacutainer tubes. Ficoll-Paque density-gradient centrifugation was used to isolate PBMCs, with at least 6.5 million per sample. Trizol reagent was used to extract total RNA from PBMCs, with at least 5 micrograms per sample. Naive CD45RAhigh/CD27high T cell percentages were measured by flow cytometry on a PBMC aliquot from every donor. Rearrangement joined TRBV4-3 to TRBJ2-2; there is no confident call for the D gene. The receptor comes from a woman aged 40 to 50 in good health. Sequencing was performed on blood. The CDR3 region: CASSHSSGELFF. The nucleotide sequence is given as TGCGCCAGCAGCCACTCTTCCGGGGAGCTGTTTTTT.